This T cell receptor (beta chain) was found in a study of blood T cell repertoires in COVID-19. The assay was immunoSEQ multiplex PCR, and TCRdb's table has in-frame clones only and misses some. The table has just under 50,000 clones, about 88% seen once. There are 12 residues in the CDR3. Germline V lookup: CDR1 LNHNV, CDR2 YYDKDF (reference sequence). The V gene lost 6 bases and the J gene lost 5 bases, with 10 bases spanning the gap. The clonotype was recovered from a human donor in a cohort sampled during active COVID-19. Sequences were obtained from peripheral blood. The chain joins TRBV15 to TRBJ2-5; D perhaps matches TRBD1 (6 bases). Written as DNA, the CDR3 is TGTGCCACCAGTGAGGGACACGAGACCCAGTACTTC. Encoded protein: CATSEGHETQYF.